One and the same sample provided the 12 T cell receptor beta chains below, sequenced in a study of glioma-infiltrating T cells. TCR alpha and beta CDR3 regions were amplified from RNA using iRepertoire nested multiplex PCR. TCRdb used MiXCR to reprocess the multiplex PCR reads, holding one entry per CDR3 protein. Of 110,000 or so distinct CDR3 sequences detected, around 25% appear once; the ten largest clones hold roughly 37%. Sequenced material: glioma tissue, nonneoplastic brain tissue, or PBMCs (not recorded which). These receptors were collected from a human donor with low-grade glioma or glioblastoma, undergoing nonglioma brain surgery, or in good health (not recorded which).

Many counts were recorded for this clonotype. The genes are TRBV7-3 and TRBJ2-3; perhaps TRBD2 as D (7 bases). The CDR3 totals 16 residues. From germline, CDR1 is SGHTA and CDR2 FQGTGA. The germline V and J ends were trimmed by 2 bases and 6 bases, with 18 bases remaining between them. CDR3 nucleotides: TGTGCCAGCAGCTTATACGAGGGGGGGCCGGGGGATACGCAGTATTTT. Residues: CASSLYEGGPGDTQYF.

In this sample, this clonotype turned up many times. The CDR3 is CASSPGVRQGYNEQFF. CDR3 DNA sequence: TGTGCCAGCAGCCCCGGGGTGAGACAGGGGTACAATGAGCAGTTCTTC. The V call is TRBV7-2, the J call TRBJ2-1; 8 bases match TRBD1. This CDR3 is 16 amino acids long. The V segment lost 5 bases and the J segment 4 bases; nucleotides outside the gene matches: 10. Germline CDR1 and CDR2: SGHTA and FQGNSA.

This clonotype was counted at least ten times. The chain combines TRBV6-2 or TRBV6-3 with TRBJ1-2, with D tentatively TRBD1 (5 bases). This CDR3 has 15 residues. CDR1 is MNHEY and CDR2 is SVGEGT in the germline V gene. Trimming took 6 bases from V and 2 from J, leaving 16 bases between them. The CDR3: CASSLRGGINYGYTF. For the CDR3, the DNA is TGTGCCAGCAGCCTCCGCGGGGGGATCAACTATGGCTACACCTTC.

Many counts were recorded for this clonotype. The CDR3 region has the DNA TGTGCCAGCAGTGAAGCCGCAGGTGACAGGGTGAGAGGCTACACCTTC. Protein sequence: CASSEAAGDRVRGYTF. The V call is TRBV2, the J call TRBJ1-2, with TRBD1 matching over 7 bases. After removal of 0 bases from V and 8 bases from J, the junction contained 12 bases not matched to a gene. Germline CDR1 and CDR2: SNHLY and FYNNEI. The CDR3 sequence is 16 residues long.

This clonotype was recorded many times. The chain combines TRBV14 with TRBJ1-2; a weak D match, TRBD1 (6 bases). CDR3 size: 15 residues. Germline V gene lookup returns CDR1 SGHDN and CDR2 FVKESK. Trimming left V 1 base short and J 5 bases short, with 14 bases between. The CDR3 bases are TGTGCCAGCAGCCAAGGAGCTTTACAGGGTTATGGCTACACCTTC. Translation: CASSQGALQGYGYTF.

This clonotype was counted many times. The chain employs TRBV7-9 and TRBJ1-1; D perhaps matches TRBD1 (5 bases). The CDR3 is 16 residues long. CDR1 is SEHNR, CDR2 FQNEAQ, per germline (reference sequence). Trimming left V 1 base short and J 1 base short, with 13 bases between. The chain's CDR3 is CASSLVELTGNTEAFF. CDR3 sequence (DNA): TGTGCCAGCAGCTTAGTCGAGCTTACAGGGAACACTGAAGCTTTCTTT. The full variable domain, its missing parts supplied by reference TRBV7-9 and TRBJ1-1, is DTGVSQNPRHKITKRGQNVTFRCDPISEHNRLYWYRQTLGQGPEFLTYFQNEAQLEKSRLLSDRFSAERPKGSFSTLEIQRTEQGDSAMYLCASSLVELTGNTEAFFGQGTRLTVV.

This clonotype came up a few times. The chain joins TRBV4-3 to TRBJ2-6; no firm D call. Germline assignment: CDR1 LGHNA and CDR2 YSLEER. V was pared by 0 bases and J by 4 bases, with 10 bases between. The CDR3 contains 16 residues. CDR3 DNA: TGCGCCAGCAGCCAAGACTGGGCGGAAGGGGCCAACGTCCTGACTTTC. The encoded protein is CASSQDWAEGANVLTF.

This clonotype was seen a handful of times. In DNA, the CDR3 is TGTGCCAGTAGTATAGATCCGCAGGCCGGCCAGCCCCAGCATTTT. It encodes CASSIDPQAGQPQHF. The chain recombines TRBV19 with TRBJ1-5; D remains unclear. The V end was cut by 0 bases, the J end by 7 bases, with 13 bases between. Germline lookup yields CDR1 LNHDA and CDR2 SQIVND (reference sequence). CDR3 size: 15 residues. Based on the CDR3 plus reference TRBV19 and TRBJ1-5, the full variable domain is DGGITQSPKYLFRKEGQNVTLSCEQNLNHDAMYWYRQDPGQGLRLIYYSQIVNDFQKGDIAEGYSVSREKKESFPLTVTSAQKNPTAFYLCASSIDPQAGQPQHFGDGTRLSIL.

This clonotype was counted at least ten times. The chain combines TRBV12-3 or TRBV12-4 with TRBJ1-1, with 8 bases aligning to TRBD1. With 6 bases clipped from V and 2 bases from J, the junction kept 5 bases outside the gene matches. The CDR3 covers 14 residues. In nucleotides, the CDR3 is TGTGCCAGCAGGACCGGGACAGGTAACACTGAAGCTTTCTTT. Its protein is CASRTGTGNTEAFF.

The count of this clonotype is one. The chain carries TRBV29-1 and TRBJ2-3, with D perhaps TRBD1 (5 bases). This CDR3 has 16 amino acids. Per germline, CDR1 SQVTM and CDR2 ANQGSEA. Trimming shortened V by 0 bases and J by 1 base, and 14 bases separated the two germline ends. The DNA for the CDR3 is TGCAGCGTTGAAGATTGGGGTAGCAGGGGCACAGATACGCAGTATTTT. Amino acids: CSVEDWGSRGTDTQYF.

In its sample, this clonotype was seen many times. The chain is built from TRBV18 and TRBJ2-1; D is ambiguous. V lost 4 bases, J lost 6 bases, and 10 bases lay in between. Germline lookup yields CDR1 KGHSH and CDR2 LQKENI. The length of the CDR3 is 13 residues. The CDR3 region has the DNA TGTGCCAGCTCACTGGCGGCGGTCAATGAGCAGTTCTTC. Protein: CASSLAAVNEQFF.

This clonotype was recorded at least ten times. The J gene is TRBJ1-5, the V gene TRBV20-1, with D perhaps TRBD1 (6 bases). Germline V gene sequence: CDR1 DFQATT, CDR2 SNEGSKA (reference sequence). This CDR3 is built from 14 residues. Written as DNA, the CDR3 is TGCAGCGTTCGAGGGGGGCACCCCAATCAGCCCCAGCATTTT. This sequence encodes CSVRGGHPNQPQHF.